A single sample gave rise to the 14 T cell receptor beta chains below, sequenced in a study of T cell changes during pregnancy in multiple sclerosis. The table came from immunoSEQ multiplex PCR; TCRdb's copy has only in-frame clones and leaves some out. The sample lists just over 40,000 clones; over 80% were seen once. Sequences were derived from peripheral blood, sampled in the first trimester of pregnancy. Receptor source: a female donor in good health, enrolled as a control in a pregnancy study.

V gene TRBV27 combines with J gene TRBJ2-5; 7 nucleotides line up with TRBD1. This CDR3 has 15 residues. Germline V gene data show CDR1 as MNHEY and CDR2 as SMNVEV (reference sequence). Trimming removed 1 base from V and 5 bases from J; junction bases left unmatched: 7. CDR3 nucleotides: TGTGCCAGCAGTTTATTCGTAGGGGGCTGGGAGACCCAGTACTTC. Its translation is CASSLFVGGWETQYF.

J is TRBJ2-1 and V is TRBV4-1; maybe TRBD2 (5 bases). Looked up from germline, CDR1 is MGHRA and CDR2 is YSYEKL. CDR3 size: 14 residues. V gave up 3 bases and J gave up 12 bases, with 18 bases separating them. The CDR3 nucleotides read TGCGCCAGCAGCCACACGAGCGGTGCTAGTGGGCAGTTCTTC. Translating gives CASSHTSGASGQFF.

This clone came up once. CDR3 in DNA: TGTGCCAGCAGCTTGGACAGGGCAGGCTACACCTTC. Its translation: CASSLDRAGYTF. The chain couples TRBV7-9 to TRBJ1-2; 8 bases agree with TRBD1. V lost 3 bases to trimming and J lost 8 bases; unmatched junction nucleotides: 2. The CDR3 contains 12 residues. Per germline, CDR1 SEHNR and CDR2 FQNEAQ (reference sequence).

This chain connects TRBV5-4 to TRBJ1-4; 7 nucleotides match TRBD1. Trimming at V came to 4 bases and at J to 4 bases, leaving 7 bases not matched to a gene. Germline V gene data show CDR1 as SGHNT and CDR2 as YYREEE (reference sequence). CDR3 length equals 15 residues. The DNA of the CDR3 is TGTGCCAGCAGCCCCGGGACAGAAATTAATGAAAAACTGTTTTTT. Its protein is CASSPGTEINEKLFF.

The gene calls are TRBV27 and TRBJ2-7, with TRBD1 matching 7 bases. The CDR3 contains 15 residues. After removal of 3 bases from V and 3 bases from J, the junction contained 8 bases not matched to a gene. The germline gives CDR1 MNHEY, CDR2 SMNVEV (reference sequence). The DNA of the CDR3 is TGTGCCAGCAGTTTCCAGGACAGGAGACACTACGAGCAGTACTTC. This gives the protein CASSFQDRRHYEQYF.

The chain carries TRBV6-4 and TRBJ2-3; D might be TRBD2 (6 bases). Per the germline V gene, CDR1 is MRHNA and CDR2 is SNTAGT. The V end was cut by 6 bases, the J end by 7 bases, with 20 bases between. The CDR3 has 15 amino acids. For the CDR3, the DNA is TGTGCCAGCAGATCGGAGGGAGAAGGATCCTATACGCAGTATTTT. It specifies CASRSEGEGSYTQYF.

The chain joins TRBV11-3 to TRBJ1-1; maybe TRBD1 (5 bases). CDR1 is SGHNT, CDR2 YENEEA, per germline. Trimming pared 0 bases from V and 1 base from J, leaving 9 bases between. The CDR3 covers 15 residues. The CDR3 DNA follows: TGTGCCAGCAGCTTAGATGACAGACCGAACACTGAAGCTTTCTTT. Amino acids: CASSLDDRPNTEAFF.

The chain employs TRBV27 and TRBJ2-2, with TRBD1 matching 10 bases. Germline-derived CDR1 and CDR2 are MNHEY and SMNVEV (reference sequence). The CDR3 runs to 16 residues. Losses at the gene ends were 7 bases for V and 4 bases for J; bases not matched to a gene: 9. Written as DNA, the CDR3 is TGTGCCAGCACCCCGGGACAGGGGAGGGTCACCGGGGAGCTGTTTTTT. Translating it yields CASTPGQGRVTGELFF.

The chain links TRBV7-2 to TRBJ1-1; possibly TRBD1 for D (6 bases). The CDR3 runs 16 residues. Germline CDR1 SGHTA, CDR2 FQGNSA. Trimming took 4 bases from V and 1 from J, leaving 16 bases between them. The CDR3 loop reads CASSSLTGTPNTEAFF. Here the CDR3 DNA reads TGTGCCAGCAGCTCTCTCACCGGGACACCGAACACTGAAGCTTTCTTT. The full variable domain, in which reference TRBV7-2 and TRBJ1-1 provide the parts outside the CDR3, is GAGVSQSPSNKVTEKGKDVELRCDPISGHTALYWYRQSLGQGLEFLIYFQGNSAPDKSGLPSDRFSAERTGGSVSTLTIQRTQQEDSAVYLCASSSLTGTPNTEAFFGQGTRLTVV.

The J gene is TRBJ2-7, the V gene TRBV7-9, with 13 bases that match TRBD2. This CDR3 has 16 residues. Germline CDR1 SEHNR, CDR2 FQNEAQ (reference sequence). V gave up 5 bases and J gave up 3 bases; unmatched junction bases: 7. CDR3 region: CASSRGLAGAGYEQYF. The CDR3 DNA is TGTGCCAGCAGCCGTGGACTAGCGGGAGCAGGCTACGAGCAGTACTTC.

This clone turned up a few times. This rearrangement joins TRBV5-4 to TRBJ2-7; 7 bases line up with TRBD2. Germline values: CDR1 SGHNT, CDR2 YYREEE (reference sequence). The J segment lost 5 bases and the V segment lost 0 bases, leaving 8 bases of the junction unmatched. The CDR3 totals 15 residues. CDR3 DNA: TGTGCCAGCAGCTTGGCGAGACTAGCTCATCACGAGCAGTACTTC. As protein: CASSLARLAHHEQYF.

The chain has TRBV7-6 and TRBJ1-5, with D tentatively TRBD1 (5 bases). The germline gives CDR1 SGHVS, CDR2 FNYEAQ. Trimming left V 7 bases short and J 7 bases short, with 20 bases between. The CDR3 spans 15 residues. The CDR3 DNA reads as TGTGCCAGCACCCCCTTGGGAGGGGCAGGGCAGCCCCAGCATTTT. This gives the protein CASTPLGGAGQPQHF.

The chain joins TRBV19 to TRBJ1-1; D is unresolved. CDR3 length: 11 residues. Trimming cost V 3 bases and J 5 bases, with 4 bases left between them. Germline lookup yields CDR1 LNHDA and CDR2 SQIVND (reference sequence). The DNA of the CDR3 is TGTGCCAGTAGTATGCTAACTGAAGCTTTCTTT. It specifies CASSMLTEAFF.

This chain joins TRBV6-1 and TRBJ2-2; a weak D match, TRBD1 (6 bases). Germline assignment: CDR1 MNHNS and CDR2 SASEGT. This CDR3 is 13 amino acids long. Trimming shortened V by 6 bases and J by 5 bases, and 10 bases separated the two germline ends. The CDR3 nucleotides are TGTGCCAGCAGCCCAGGGGAGACCGGGGAGCTGTTTTTT. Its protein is CASSPGETGELFF.